Sequencing of this T cell receptor beta chain was carried out in a study of cytomegalovirus exposure and HLA in healthy donors. General observations from the study: Based on reports, TCR beta sequences accurately predicted HLA-A and HLA-B alleles for most subjects.

The PCR made use of 60 Vbeta and 13 Jbeta primers. The protocol was immunoSEQ multiplex PCR, while the TCRdb copy is restricted to in-frame clones and leaves out a portion. The table records 120,000 to 150,000 clones, roughly 83% of them present only once. The CDR3 has 13 amino acids. CDR1 ENHRY and CDR2 SYGVKD come from the germline V gene. V shed 4 bases and J 6 bases; nucleotides not matched to a gene: 3. Concerning this clone: Its specificity is unknown.

Sample: PBMCs. The clonotype comes from a man aged 40-49 years in good health and CMV-seropositive. This rearrangement joins TRBV10-3 to TRBJ2-1, with 7 bases identical to TRBD2. CDR3 amino acids: CAISGIAGNEQFF. Written as DNA, the CDR3 is TGTGCCATCAGTGGGATAGCGGGCAATGAGCAGTTCTTC.